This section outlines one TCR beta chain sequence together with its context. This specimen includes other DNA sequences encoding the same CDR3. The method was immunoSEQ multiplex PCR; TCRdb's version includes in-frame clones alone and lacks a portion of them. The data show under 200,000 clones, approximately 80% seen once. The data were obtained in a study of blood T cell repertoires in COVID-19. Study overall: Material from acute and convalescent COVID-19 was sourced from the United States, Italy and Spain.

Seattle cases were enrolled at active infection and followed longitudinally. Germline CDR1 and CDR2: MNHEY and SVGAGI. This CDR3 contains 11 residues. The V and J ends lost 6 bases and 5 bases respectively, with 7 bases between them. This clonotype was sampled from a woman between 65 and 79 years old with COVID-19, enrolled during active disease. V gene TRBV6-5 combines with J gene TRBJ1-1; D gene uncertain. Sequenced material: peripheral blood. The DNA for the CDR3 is TGTGCCAGCAGCCGCGGTACTGAAGCTTTCTTT. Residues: CASSRGTEAFF.